This entry lists 2 T cell receptor beta chains sequenced from one sample in a study of cytomegalovirus exposure and HLA in healthy donors. PCR employed 60 Vbeta and 13 Jbeta primers. Sequencing used immunoSEQ multiplex PCR; TCRdb keeps in-frame clones, though not all of them. The profile shows about 160,000 clones, about 85% of them singletons. The specimen was PBMCs. These receptors were collected from a man younger than 35 in good health and CMV-seropositive.

V is TRBV4-1 and J is TRBJ2-6; D unresolved. Germline V gene data show CDR1 as MGHRA and CDR2 as YSYEKL. V was clipped by 3 bases and J by 0 bases, with 9 bases between them. The CDR3 is 16 residues long. CDR3 region: CASSHERSSGANVLTF. The CDR3 DNA reads as TGCGCCAGCAGCCATGAGCGTAGCTCTGGGGCCAACGTCCTGACTTTC.

The CDR3 protein is CASSSSTGAGETQYF. For the CDR3, the DNA is TGTGCCAGCTCATCGTCGACAGGGGCGGGGGAGACCCAGTACTTC. V gene TRBV18 combines with J gene TRBJ2-5; 8 bases fit TRBD1. From germline, CDR1 is KGHSH and CDR2 LQKENI. The CDR3 spans 15 residues. J gave up 5 bases and V 5 bases, and 10 bases lay outside the gene matches.